Detailed here is one T cell receptor (beta chain). Germline assignment: CDR1 MDHEN and CDR2 SYDVKM. The CDR3 covers 17 residues. The V end lost 7 bases, the J end lost 4 bases, and 23 bases lay between the germline ends. This record belongs to a study of blood T cell repertoires in COVID-19. About the study: Some COVID-19 samples were acute and others convalescent; all came from the United States, Italy and Spain. Sample material is recorded as cDNA or gDNA derived from T cells, B-cell-depleted T cells, or PBMCs.

In the original analysis: From reference gene primer amplification, estimates of nucleated cell counts were derived. Some clones are missing from TCRdb's copy, which holds only in-frame ones; the method was immunoSEQ multiplex PCR. V and J calls and clone size come straight from that table; D and trimming were deduced from the DNA. The table lists some 250,000 clones, around 85% of them singletons. This TCR was recovered from a woman aged 30 to 39 who had recovered from COVID-19. The source material was peripheral blood. V gene TRBV28 combines with J gene TRBJ1-5, with D possibly being TRBD1 (6 bases). The CDR3 nucleotides are TGTGCCAGCACCCCGCCAGGGGAACCCTCCCTGAATCAGCCCCAGCATTTT. It encodes CASTPPGEPSLNQPQHF.